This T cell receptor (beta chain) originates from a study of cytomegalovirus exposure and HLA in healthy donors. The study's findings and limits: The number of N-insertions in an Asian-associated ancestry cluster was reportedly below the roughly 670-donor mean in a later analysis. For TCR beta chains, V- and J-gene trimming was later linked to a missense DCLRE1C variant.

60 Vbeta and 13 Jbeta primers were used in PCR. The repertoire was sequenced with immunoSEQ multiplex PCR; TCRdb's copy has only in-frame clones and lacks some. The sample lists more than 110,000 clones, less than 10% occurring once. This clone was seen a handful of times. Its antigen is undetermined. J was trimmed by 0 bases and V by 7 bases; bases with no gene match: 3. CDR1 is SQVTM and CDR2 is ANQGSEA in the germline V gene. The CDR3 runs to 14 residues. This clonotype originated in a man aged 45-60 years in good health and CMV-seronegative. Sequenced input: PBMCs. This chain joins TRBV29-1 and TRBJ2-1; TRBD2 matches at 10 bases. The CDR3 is CSGQRGGSYNEQFF. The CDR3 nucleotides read TGCAGCGGTCAGCGGGGGGGCTCCTACAATGAGCAGTTCTTC.